The source of this T cell receptor (beta chain) is a study of identical twins. This clonotype has only a few counts. CDR1 and CDR2 (germline): ENHRY, SYGVKD. With V trimmed by 4 bases and J by 3 bases, 4 bases remained unmatched. This CDR3 has 16 amino acids. One entry per CDR3 protein results from TCRdb running MiXCR on the 5' RACE reads. This repertoire shows approximately 470,000 distinct CDR3 sequences, 14% found once; its top ten account for 0.5% to 0.65%. These records were also assigned to another study, of yellow fever vaccine responses in identical twins.

This sequence was found in a woman under 30 in good health. The sequencing input was CD4+ T cells sorted from blood. V and J are TRBV10-3 and TRBJ2-7, with TRBD2 matching over 15 bases. CDR3 region: CAISAGLAGGLYEQYF. For the CDR3, the DNA is TGTGCCATCAGTGCAGGACTAGCGGGAGGGCTCTACGAGCAGTACTTC.